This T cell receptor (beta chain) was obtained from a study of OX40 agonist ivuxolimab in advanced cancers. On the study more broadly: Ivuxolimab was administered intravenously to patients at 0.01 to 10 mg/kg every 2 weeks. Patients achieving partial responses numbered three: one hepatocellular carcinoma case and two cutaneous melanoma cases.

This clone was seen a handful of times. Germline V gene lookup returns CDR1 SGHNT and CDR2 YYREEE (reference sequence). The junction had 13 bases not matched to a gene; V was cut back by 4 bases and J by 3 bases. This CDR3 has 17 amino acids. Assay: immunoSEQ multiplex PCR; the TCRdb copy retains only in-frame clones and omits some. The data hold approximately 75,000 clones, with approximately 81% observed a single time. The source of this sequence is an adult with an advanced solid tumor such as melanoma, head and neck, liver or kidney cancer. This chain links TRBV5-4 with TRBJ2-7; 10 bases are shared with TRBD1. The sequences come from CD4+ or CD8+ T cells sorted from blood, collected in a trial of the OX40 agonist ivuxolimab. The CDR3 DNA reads TGTGCCAGCAGCCCCGCCCCCGGGACAGGGGCCCACTACGAGCAGTACTTC. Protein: CASSPAPGTGAHYEQYF.